This T cell receptor beta chain stems from a study of CD4 T cells in relation to SARS-CoV-2 and coronaviruses. Study details: TCR beta CDR3s were sequenced after roughly 10-day antigen culture of PBMCs. Crossreactive spike epitopes shared across donors were mapped to their HLA restriction.

The CDR3 runs to 11 residues. Trimming pared 2 bases from V and 11 bases from J, leaving 10 bases between. Germline CDR1 MNHEY, CDR2 SVGAGI. The data were produced by immunoSEQ multiplex PCR, yet TCRdb's version contains in-frame clones alone and is incomplete. The table includes roughly 29,000 clones, around 78% detected once. The unexposed donors gave CD4+ T cells in about 2011-2018, prior to COVID-19. After nine to ten days of culture, CD4+ T cells were isolated. Each well had 1.5 million to 2.5 million PBMCs in about 5% human AB serum with IL-2. As for this clone: Its matching antigen is unknown.

This sequence was found in a human donor in good health. Sequencing was done on a sample of CD4+ T cells from PBMCs, cultured in vitro. The rearrangement uses TRBV6-5 and TRBJ2-7; D may correspond to TRBD1 or TRBD2 (5 bases each). DNA of the CDR3: TGTGCCAGCAGTTACCTTGGGGGAGAGTACTTC. Its protein is CASSYLGGEYF.